This T cell receptor (beta chain) was sequenced during a study of blood T cell repertoires in COVID-19 (dated by TCRdb to the early 2020s). For the wider study: Samples from collaborators originated in the United States, Italy and Spain and spanned both the acute and convalescent phases of COVID-19. A de-identified subject ID, COVID-19 status, age in years and sex were almost always included in the sample metadata. Where available, HLA class I and class II types were taken from metadata supplied by the sample provider and were not determined by assay-based typing. The repertoires were released in a freely available public database intended as a resource for research on the immune response to SARS-CoV-2. The material from the prospective study consisted of cDNA or gDNA derived from T cells, B-cell-depleted T cells, or PBMCs. Samples came from the ongoing ImmuneRACE study (first 160 participants) plus 1,254 subjects from 6 global collaborators. Deeply sampled blood TCRbeta repertoires from subjects exposed to, actively infected with, or recovered from COVID-19 were included in the dataset.

Measured from the cysteine to the phenylalanine, the CDR3 is 14 residues long. Only the CDR3 portion is preserved as DNA: 42 bases, with reading frame beginning at the first base. V is clipped by 2 bases and J by 7 bases, and the sequence between their germline boundaries is 12 bases long. In the germline V gene (reference sequence), CDR1 corresponds to WNHNN and CDR2 to SYGVQD. Each collaborating institution followed its own protocols to collect whole blood in K2EDTA tubes. For TCRbeta analysis, collaborator samples were shipped as frozen whole blood, as isolated PBMCs, or as DNA extracted from either sample type. TCRbeta CDR3 regions were amplified from genomic DNA using the immunoSEQ Assay, a bias-controlled multiplex PCR. The paper's data handling went like this. The number of nucleated cells in each sample was estimated from the amplification of reference gene primers within the assay. To quantify the absolute abundance of each unique TCRbeta CDR3 rearrangement, sequence reads were collapsed and filtered. For each sample, productive Simpson clonality was calculated as the square root of Simpson's diversity index across productive rearrangements. TCRdb carries this immuneACCESS record with in-frame sequences only. Its versions omit some clonotypes, under half of them owing to an unresolved V gene in the studies checked, with the rest unexplained. Clone size and the V and J calls come from that table; the DNA yielded D and trimming. The table for this sample lists 90,000 to 110,000 clones; less than 85% of them were counted only once. The ten largest clones capture roughly 4% of the sample.

Worth noting for this clone: Its antigen remains undetermined. No clone much larger than this one lies a single base away; base qualities are absent.

The investigation overall reported the following: The amount of clinical and demographic metadata varied by source and participant and was provided uncurated.

The TCR sequence derives from a human donor in a cohort sampled during active or convalescent COVID-19. Recombination linked TRBV10-1 to TRBJ1-5; a tentative D call is TRBD1 (6 bases match). The sequenced sample consisted of peripheral blood. Read as DNA, the sequence is TGCGCCAGCAGTGAGAGGGGGGGGGAACAGCCCCAGCATTTT. This gives the protein CASSERGGEQPQHF.